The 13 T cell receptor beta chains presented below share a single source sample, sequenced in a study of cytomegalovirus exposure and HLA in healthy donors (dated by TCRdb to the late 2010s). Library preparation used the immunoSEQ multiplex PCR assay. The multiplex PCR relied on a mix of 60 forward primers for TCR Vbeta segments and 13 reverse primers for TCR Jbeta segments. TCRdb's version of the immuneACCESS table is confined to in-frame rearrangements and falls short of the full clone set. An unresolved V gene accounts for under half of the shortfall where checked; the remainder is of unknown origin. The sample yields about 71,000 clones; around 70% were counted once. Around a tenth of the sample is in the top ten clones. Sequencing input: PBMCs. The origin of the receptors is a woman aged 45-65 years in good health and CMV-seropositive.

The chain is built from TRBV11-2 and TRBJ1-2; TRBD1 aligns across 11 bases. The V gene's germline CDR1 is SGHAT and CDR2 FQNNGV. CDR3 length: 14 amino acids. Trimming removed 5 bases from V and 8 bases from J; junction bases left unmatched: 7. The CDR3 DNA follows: TGTGCCAGCAGCCCTAGGACAGGGGGCGGCGGCTACACCTTC. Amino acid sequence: CASSPRTGGGGYTF.

The chain's CDR3 is CASSQEDRVANEQFF. The CDR3 nucleotides read TGCGCCAGCAGCCAAGAGGACAGGGTGGCAAATGAGCAGTTCTTC. The gene calls are TRBV4-1 and TRBJ2-1, with 8 bases matching TRBD1. The CDR3 sequence is 15 residues long. In germline, CDR1 is MGHRA, CDR2 YSYEKL. V trimming: 0 bases; J trimming: 7 bases; junction bases outside the gene matches: 5.

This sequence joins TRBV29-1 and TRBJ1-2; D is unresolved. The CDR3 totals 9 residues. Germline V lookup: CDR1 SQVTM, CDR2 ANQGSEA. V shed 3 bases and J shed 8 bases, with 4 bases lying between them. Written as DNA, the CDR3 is TGCAGCGTTGAGGGCGGCTACACCTTC. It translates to CSVEGGYTF.

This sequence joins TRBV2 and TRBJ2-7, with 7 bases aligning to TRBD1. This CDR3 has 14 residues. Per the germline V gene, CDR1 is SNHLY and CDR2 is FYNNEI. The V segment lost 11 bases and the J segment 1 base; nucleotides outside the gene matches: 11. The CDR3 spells CAVQQGLGSYEQYF. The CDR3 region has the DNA TGTGCCGTCCAACAGGGGCTGGGGTCCTACGAGCAGTACTTC. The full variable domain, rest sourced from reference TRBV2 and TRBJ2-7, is EPEVTQTPSHQVTQMGQEVILRCVPISNHLYFYWYRQILGQKVEFLVSFYNNEISEKSEIFDDQFSVERPDGSNFTLKIRSTKLEDSAMYFCAVQQGLGSYEQYFGPGTRLTVT.

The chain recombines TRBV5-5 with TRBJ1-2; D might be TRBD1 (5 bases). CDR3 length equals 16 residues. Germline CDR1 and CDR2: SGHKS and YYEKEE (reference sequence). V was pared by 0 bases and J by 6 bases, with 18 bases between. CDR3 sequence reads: CASSLAEFRVSDGYTF. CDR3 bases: TGTGCCAGCAGCTTGGCCGAATTCAGGGTGTCGGATGGCTACACCTTC.

The CDR3 region has the DNA TGTGCCTGGAGCCAGGGTAGCAATCAGCCCCAGCATTTT. Protein product: CAWSQGSNQPQHF. This chain connects TRBV30 to TRBJ1-5; possible D gene TRBD1, 5 bases. V was pared by 3 bases and J by 0 bases, with 6 bases between. In germline, CDR1 is GTSNPN, CDR2 SVGIG (reference sequence). The CDR3 totals 13 residues.

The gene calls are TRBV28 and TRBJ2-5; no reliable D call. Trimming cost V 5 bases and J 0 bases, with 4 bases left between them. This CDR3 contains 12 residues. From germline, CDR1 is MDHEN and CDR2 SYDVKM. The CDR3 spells CASSPNQETQYF. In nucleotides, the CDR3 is TGTGCCAGCAGTCCAAACCAAGAGACCCAGTACTTC.

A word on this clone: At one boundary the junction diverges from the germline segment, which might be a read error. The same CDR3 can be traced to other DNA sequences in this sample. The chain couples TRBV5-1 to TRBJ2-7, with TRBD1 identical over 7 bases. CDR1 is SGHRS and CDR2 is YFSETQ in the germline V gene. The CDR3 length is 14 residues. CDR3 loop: CASSLAGQTYEQYF. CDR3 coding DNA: TGCGCCAGCAGCTTGGCGGGACAGACCTATGAGCAGTACTTC.

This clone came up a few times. CDR3 nucleotide sequence: TGTGCCACCAGCAGAGATCCGGGACCAGGGGCGACTAATGAAAAACTGTTTTTT. Protein: CATSRDPGPGATNEKLFF. J is TRBJ1-4 and V is TRBV15, with D perhaps matching TRBD1 (6 bases). The CDR3 spans 18 residues. V was cut by 0 bases and J by 2 bases, with 16 bases left in between. Per the germline V gene, CDR1 is LNHNV and CDR2 is YYDKDF (reference sequence). Full variable domain (remainder filled in from reference TRBV15 and TRBJ1-4): DAMVIQNPRYQVTQFGKPVTLSCSQTLNHNVMYWYQQKSSQAPKLLFHYYDKDFNNEADTPDNFQSRRPNTSFCFLDIRSPGLGDTAMYLCATSRDPGPGATNEKLFFGSGTQLSVL.

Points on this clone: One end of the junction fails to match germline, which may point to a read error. This CDR3 reads CASSLDQGHLDF. The CDR3 coding sequence is TGTGCCAGCAGCTTAGATCAGGGCCATTTAGATTTT. The chain uses TRBV11-3 and TRBJ2-3, with D tentatively TRBD1 (5 bases). The CDR3 contains 12 residues. Germline lookup yields CDR1 SGHNT and CDR2 YENEEA.

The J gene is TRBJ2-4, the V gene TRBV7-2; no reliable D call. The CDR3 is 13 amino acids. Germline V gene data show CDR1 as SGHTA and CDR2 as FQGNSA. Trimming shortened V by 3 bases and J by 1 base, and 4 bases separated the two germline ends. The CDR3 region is CASSFRAKNIQYF. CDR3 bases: TGTGCCAGCAGCTTTCGTGCCAAAAACATTCAGTACTTC.

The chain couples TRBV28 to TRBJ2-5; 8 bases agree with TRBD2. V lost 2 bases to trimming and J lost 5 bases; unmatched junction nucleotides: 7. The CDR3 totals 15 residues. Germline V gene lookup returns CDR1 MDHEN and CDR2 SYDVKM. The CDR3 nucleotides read TGTGCCAGCAGTTTAACGGGAGGGCCCAGGGAGACCCAGTACTTC. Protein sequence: CASSLTGGPRETQYF. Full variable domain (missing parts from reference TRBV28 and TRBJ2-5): DVKVTQSSRYLVKRTGEKVFLECVQDMDHENMFWYRQDPGLGLRLIYFSYDVKMKEKGDIPEGYSVSREKKERFSLILESASTNQTSMYLCASSLTGGPRETQYFGPGTRLLVL.

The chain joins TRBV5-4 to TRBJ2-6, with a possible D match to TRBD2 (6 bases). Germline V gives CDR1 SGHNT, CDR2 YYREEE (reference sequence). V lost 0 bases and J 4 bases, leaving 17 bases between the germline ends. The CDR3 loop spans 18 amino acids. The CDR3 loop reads CASSLEPGLGSGANVLTF. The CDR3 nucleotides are TGTGCCAGCAGCTTGGAACCGGGACTGGGATCCGGGGCCAACGTCCTGACTTTC.